This is a list of T cell receptor beta chains from one sample in a study of blood T cell repertoires in COVID-19. The protocol was immunoSEQ multiplex PCR, while the TCRdb copy is restricted to in-frame clones and leaves out a portion. This repertoire shows around 250,000 clones, about 85% found once; its top ten account for more than 6.5%. Sequencing was performed on PBMCs or T cells enriched from blood (not recorded which). The receptors here all came from a woman in her forties or fifties who had been exposed to COVID-19. The CDR3 runs from the conserved cysteine through the conserved F or W. The order of the fields is V gene, clone size, D gene, J gene, CDR3 protein, CDR3 DNA. A D gene is named only where the DNA matches it firmly. Rows give clone size only sometimes, using once, few, many, or a class for an expanded clone.

>TRBV5-4|.|TRBD1|TRBJ1-1
CASSSRQGEFMNTEAFF
TGTGCCAGCAGCTCCCGACAGGGAGAATTCATGAACACTGAAGCTTTCTTT
>TRBV5-1|once|TRBD1|TRBJ1-2
CASSLWTGPSDGYTF
TGCGCCAGCAGCCTTTGGACAGGGCCGTCTGATGGCTACACCTTC
>TRBV24-1|.|.|TRBJ2-7
CATSDLQSPGEQYF
TGTGCCACCAGTGATTTGCAATCCCCAGGGGAGCAGTACTTC
>TRBV5-4|.|.|TRBJ1-2
CASSFEGRGGYTF
TGTGCCAGCAGCTTTGAGGGAAGAGGGGGCTACACCTTC
>TRBV29-1|.|TRBD1|TRBJ1-2
CSVEGTGGDGYTF
TGCAGCGTTGAAGGGACAGGGGGCGATGGCTACACCTTC
>TRBV2|few|.|TRBJ1-3
CAILEGGSSGNTIYF
TGTGCCATCCTCGAGGGCGGATCGTCTGGAAACACCATATATTTT
>TRBV4-1|few|TRBD2|TRBJ2-5
CASSQATSGGETQYF
TGCGCCAGCAGCCAAGCGACTAGCGGGGGGGAGACCCAGTACTTC
>TRBV5-1|few|.|TRBJ1-1
CASSPPTREMNTEAFF
TGCGCCAGCAGCCCCCCCACCAGGGAAATGAACACTGAAGCTTTCTTT
>TRBV15|.|.|TRBJ1-2
CATSSQTGGYTF
TGTGCCACCAGCAGCCAGACGGGGGGCTACACCTTC
>TRBV18|.|TRBD1|TRBJ1-1
CASSPGQGTEAFF
TGTGCCAGCTCCCCCGGACAGGGCACTGAAGCTTTCTTT
>TRBV3-1/TRBV3-2|once|TRBD2|TRBJ2-3
CASSQEVAGGITDTQYF
TGTGCCAGCAGCCAAGAGGTTGCGGGGGGGATCACAGATACGCAGTATTTT
>TRBV10-1|once|.|TRBJ1-3
CASSESAGPGNTIYF
TGCGCCAGCAGTGAGTCAGCGGGGCCTGGAAACACCATATATTTT
>TRBV5-1|.|.|TRBJ2-7
CASSVTNSYEQYF
TGCGCCAGCAGCGTGACAAACTCCTACGAGCAGTACTTC
>TRBV19|.|TRBD1|TRBJ1-6
CASRLQGRYSPLHF
TGTGCCAGTCGGTTACAGGGGAGATATTCACCCCTCCACTTT
>TRBV21-1|.|.|TRBJ1-5
CASSKGGDRSHQPQHF
TGTGCCAGCAGCAAAGGGGGAGACAGGAGCCATCAGCCCCAGCATTTT
>TRBV6-5|.|.|TRBJ1-1
CASVEAGLTEAFF
TGTGCCAGCGTAGAAGCGGGGCTCACTGAAGCTTTCTTT
>TRBV7-8|.|TRBD1|TRBJ1-1
CASSLGQGTEAFF
TGTGCCAGCAGCTTAGGACAGGGGACTGAAGCTTTCTTT
>TRBV24-1|once|.|TRBJ1-2
CATSSTGYGYTF
TGTGCCACCAGCTCGACAGGCTATGGCTACACCTTC
>TRBV24-1|.|.|TRBJ1-2
CATQRRDGDGYTF
TGTGCCACCCAGAGGAGGGACGGTGATGGCTACACCTTC
>TRBV5-1|.|.|TRBJ1-2
CASSHRADYGYTF
TGCGCCAGCAGCCACAGGGCCGACTATGGCTACACCTTC
>TRBV19|.|TRBD1|TRBJ1-1
CASSIVSGQGATEAFF
TGTGCCAGTAGTATAGTCTCCGGACAGGGAGCCACTGAAGCTTTCTTT
>TRBV20-1|.|.|TRBJ1-5
CSASPQGGYQPQHF
TGCAGTGCTAGTCCCCAAGGCGGATATCAGCCCCAGCATTTT